This TCR beta chain is from a study of blood T cell repertoires in COVID-19. The wider study: Both acute and convalescent COVID-19 samples were obtained from the United States, Italy and Spain. In each case, the material was cDNA or gDNA derived from T cells, B-cell-depleted T cells, or PBMCs.

In the study's own analysis: Amplification of reference gene primers was used by the study to estimate nucleated cell counts. The protocol was immunoSEQ multiplex PCR, while the TCRdb copy is restricted to in-frame clones and leaves out a portion. From that table come the V and J calls and clone size; the DNA was used to work out D and trimming. In the table there are 70,000 to 85,000 clones, around 93% of which are singletons. The germline V gene encodes CDR1 MNHNS and CDR2 SASEGT. The CDR3 contains 15 residues. V gave up 1 base and J gave up 9 bases, with 13 bases separating them. The chain links TRBV6-1 to TRBJ1-6, with D possibly matching TRBD1 (5 bases). The clonotype comes from an older woman with active COVID-19. The sequenced sample was peripheral blood. The CDR3 DNA follows: TGTGCCAGCAGTGAAGTGGATATTCAGGGTTCACCCCTCCACTTT. This sequence encodes CASSEVDIQGSPLHF.